The rows below give T cell receptor beta chains drawn from one sample of a study of blood T cell repertoires in COVID-19. Method: immunoSEQ multiplex PCR; TCRdb's copy keeps in-frame clones and lacks some. The table lists about 100,000 clones, 80% of them singletons. The specimen was peripheral blood. These receptors originate from a woman aged 70-85 years with acute or convalescent COVID-19. Both conserved end residues are part of each CDR3. D genes are given only for firm matches. A row's size may be missing; if present it is once, few, many or a size class.

TRBV24-1	TRBJ2-5	TRBD1	.	CATSDTTGFKTQYF	TGTGCCACCAGTGACACGACAGGGTTTAAGACCCAGTACTTC
TRBV7-2	TRBJ2-3	TRBD2	.	CASSSRTSGPDTQYF	TGTGCCAGCAGCTCGAGGACTAGCGGTCCAGATACGCAGTATTTT
TRBV5-6	TRBJ1-2	TRBD1	.	CASSKPTGTDGYTF	TGTGCCAGCAGCAAACCGACAGGGACGGATGGCTACACCTTC
TRBV19	TRBJ1-1	TRBD1	.	CASRGTGVIAEAFF	TGTGCCAGTAGGGGGACAGGGGTTATCGCTGAAGCTTTCTTT
TRBV6-5	TRBJ1-1	.	once	CASTAPGGHPEAFF	TGTGCCAGCACCGCCCCGGGGGGACACCCTGAAGCTTTCTTT
TRBV3-1/TRBV3-2	TRBJ1-1	.	.	CASSHFGTGNTEAFF	TGTGCCAGCAGCCACTTTGGCACAGGGAACACTGAAGCTTTCTTT
TRBV24-1	TRBJ2-1	.	.	CATSPGYNEQFF	TGTGCCACCAGTCCCGGGTACAATGAGCAGTTCTTC
TRBV11-3	TRBJ2-3	.	once	CASSLDSRYSTDTQYF	TGTGCCAGCAGCTTAGACTCTAGGTATAGCACAGATACGCAGTATTTT
TRBV4-1	TRBJ2-1	TRBD2	.	CASSPRSSGLAGGLNEQFF	TGCGCCAGCAGCCCCCGCTCTTCCGGGCTAGCGGGGGGGCTCAATGAGCAGTTCTTC
TRBV14	TRBJ2-2	TRBD1	.	CASSQVTGSTGELFF	TGTGCCAGCAGCCAAGTGACAGGGTCCACCGGGGAGCTGTTTTTT
TRBV6-5	TRBJ2-7	TRBD2	.	CASESGGASSVEQYF	TGTGCCAGTGAAAGCGGGGGGGCCTCCAGCGTCGAGCAGTACTTC
TRBV19	TRBJ1-1	TRBD1	.	CASSTGPQGPRGVEAFF	TGTGCCAGTAGTACCGGACCACAGGGGCCAAGAGGGGTTGAAGCTTTCTTT
TRBV6-5	TRBJ2-4	.	.	CASTTENIQYF	TGTGCCAGCACCACCGAGAACATTCAGTACTTC
TRBV6-5	TRBJ1-3	TRBD1	few	CASTGGVSGNTIYF	TGTGCCAGTACAGGGGGCGTCTCTGGAAACACCATATATTTT
TRBV5-1	TRBJ2-1	.	.	CASSLAGQRGSYNEQFF	TGCGCCAGCAGCTTGGCCGGACAGCGGGGTTCCTACAATGAGCAGTTCTTC
TRBV7-3	TRBJ1-2	.	.	CASSVDRAMGYTF	TGTGCCAGCAGCGTCGACAGAGCTATGGGCTACACCTTC
TRBV2	TRBJ1-1	.	.	CASSEAGLDFF	TGTGCCAGCAGTGAGGCAGGGCTGGATTTCTTT
TRBV30	TRBJ1-6	.	few	CAERRGSGSPLHF	TGTGCCGAAAGGCGGGGTTCGGGTTCACCCCTCCACTTT
TRBV28	TRBJ1-6	.	.	CASSPPPESPLHF	TGTGCCAGCAGTCCGCCTCCCGAGTCACCCCTCCACTTT
TRBV25-1	TRBJ1-6	.	.	CASSQGQFDSPLHF	TGTGCCAGCAGCCAGGGGCAGTTCGATTCACCCCTCCACTTT
TRBV28	TRBJ1-6	.	.	CASSNVQGNSPLHF	TGTGCCAGCAGTAACGTACAGGGTAATTCACCCCTCCACTTT
TRBV9	TRBJ1-2	TRBD1	.	CASSGPGQGMSNYGYTF	TGTGCCAGCAGCGGACCGGGACAGGGTATGAGTAACTATGGCTACACCTTC
TRBV7-8	TRBJ2-2	.	.	CASSPPTGGTGELFF	TGTGCCAGCAGCCCCCCGACAGGCGGGACCGGGGAGCTGTTTTTT
TRBV29-1	TRBJ1-1	.	.	CSVEWRGKNTEAFF	TGCAGCGTTGAATGGAGGGGCAAGAACACTGAAGCTTTCTTT
TRBV19	TRBJ1-4	.	few	CASSRSGLNEKLFF	TGTGCCAGTAGCAGGTCGGGGTTGAATGAAAAACTGTTTTTT
TRBV30	TRBJ2-5	TRBD2	few	CAWSGGIGETQYF	TGTGCCTGGAGCGGGGGGATCGGAGAGACCCAGTACTTC
TRBV11-2	TRBJ2-3	.	.	CASSLRRGGGDTQYF	TGTGCCAGCAGCTTACGCCGGGGAGGGGGAGATACGCAGTATTTT
TRBV18	TRBJ2-3	TRBD1	once	CASSDPETGGTDTQYF	TGTGCCAGCTCAGATCCAGAGACAGGGGGCACCGATACGCAGTATTTT
TRBV19	TRBJ1-1	.	.	CASSIFGQNTEAFF	TGTGCCAGTAGTATATTTGGGCAGAACACTGAAGCTTTCTTT
TRBV2	TRBJ1-2	.	.	CASSPDISYGYTF	TGTGCCAGCAGTCCGGACATCAGCTATGGCTACACCTTC
TRBV7-9	TRBJ2-3	TRBD1	.	CASSPGTGGTDTQYF	TGTGCCAGCAGCCCCGGGACAGGGGGCACAGATACGCAGTATTTT
TRBV7-9	TRBJ2-5	.	.	CASSSRLNF	TGTGCCAGCAGCTCCAGACTTAACTTC
TRBV5-6	TRBJ2-7	.	once	CASSLGGSGGAGYSYEQYF	TGTGCCAGCAGCTTGGGTGGATCTGGGGGCGCAGGGTACTCCTACGAGCAGTACTTC
TRBV3-1/TRBV3-2	TRBJ1-2	.	.	CASSQGSGLLF	TGTGCCAGCAGCCAAGGGTCGGGACTGCTCTTC
TRBV9	TRBJ1-6	.	.	CASSGEGGVGSPLHF	TGTGCCAGCAGCGGGGAAGGGGGAGTGGGATCACCCCTCCACTTT
TRBV10-2	TRBJ1-4	.	.	CASAEGRRANEKLFF	TGCGCCAGCGCCGAGGGTAGACGGGCTAATGAAAAACTGTTTTTT
TRBV29-1	TRBJ2-5	TRBD1	.	CSVDETGGLETQYF	TGCAGCGTGGACGAGACAGGGGGCTTAGAGACCCAGTACTTC
TRBV12-3/TRBV12-4	TRBJ1-1	.	.	CASSPAGRSEAFF	TGTGCCAGCAGCCCCGCAGGGCGCTCTGAAGCTTTCTTT
TRBV25-1	TRBJ2-2	.	few	CASSEIEKGVQVTGELFF	TGTGCCAGCAGTGAAATCGAGAAGGGGGTACAGGTCACCGGGGAGCTGTTTTTT
TRBV19	TRBJ2-2	.	.	CASNSPGHRTGELFF	TGTGCCAGTAATTCACCGGGACACCGAACCGGGGAGCTGTTTTTT
TRBV30	TRBJ2-5	TRBD2	few	CAWRVRGVETQYF	TGTGCCTGGAGAGTGCGGGGGGTCGAGACCCAGTACTTC
TRBV5-1	TRBJ1-1	.	.	CASSLTGDTMNTEAFF	TGCGCCAGCAGCTTGACCGGGGACACCATGAACACTGAAGCTTTCTTT
TRBV10-2	TRBJ1-1	.	few	CASLRIRGETEAFF	TGCGCCAGCCTGAGAATACGGGGGGAGACTGAAGCTTTCTTT
TRBV11-2	TRBJ1-3	.	.	CASSLGAGEPGNTIYF	TGTGCCAGCAGCTTAGGGGCAGGGGAGCCTGGAAACACCATATATTTT
TRBV2	TRBJ2-1	.	.	CASRDPRGSYNEQFF	TGTGCCAGCAGGGACCCACGGGGCTCCTACAATGAGCAGTTCTTC
TRBV11-3	TRBJ2-7	TRBD1	.	CASSLETGGPYEQYF	TGTGCCAGCAGCTTAGAGACAGGGGGACCCTACGAGCAGTACTTC
TRBV5-6	TRBJ1-4	.	.	CASSVRGVEKLFF	TGTGCCAGCAGCGTCCGGGGGGTTGAAAAACTGTTTTTT
TRBV23-1	TRBJ1-6	.	.	CASIEPVPHF	TGCGCCAGCATCGAACCAGTTCCCCACTTT